This record looks at one TCR beta chain sequence and its context. Its antigen remains unknown. Clones were sequenced by immunoSEQ multiplex PCR, and TCRdb holds only the in-frame ones, with some missing. The sample contains around 30,000 clones, approximately 78% of which appear only once. The data were taken from a study of PD-1 blockade in classical Hodgkin lymphoma. Trimming stripped 5 bases from V and 8 bases from J, with 7 bases between. The CDR3 runs 11 residues. CDR1 is SEHNR, CDR2 FQNEAQ, per germline (reference sequence). The time point: cycle 4 day 1 (C4D1), after six to seven weeks of nivolumab. Each of the patients experienced relapse following autologous stem cell transplantation, and their brentuximab vedotin exposure differed. With magnetic negative selection, CD4+ T cells were purified from PBMCs that had been thawed. General study findings and limits: Patients who responded completely had about the same baseline diversity as newly diagnosed patients.

The J gene is TRBJ2-1, the V gene TRBV7-9; D unresolved. The TCR originated in a human donor with classical Hodgkin lymphoma. The sample consisted of CD4+ T cells from blood, taken before the fourth cycle of nivolumab. CDR3 region: CASSRTDEQFF. The CDR3 DNA sequence: TGTGCCAGCAGCCGAACGGATGAGCAGTTCTTC.